These 15 T cell receptor beta chains were all obtained from the same sample, sequenced in a study of beta chain features in type 1 diabetes. Sequenced material consisted of expressed TCRB transcripts (all of the isolated RNA was reverse transcribed). Method: immunoSEQ multiplex PCR; TCRdb's copy keeps in-frame clones and lacks some. The profile shows around 150,000 clones, less than 9% of them singletons. The sequenced sample consisted of central memory CD4+ T cells from blood. The source of these receptors is a woman aged 25 to 39 in good health.

This clone has just a few counts. The V and J genes are TRBV2 and TRBJ2-3; 9 nucleotides match TRBD2. This CDR3 is built from 15 residues. Trimming removed 4 bases from V and 4 bases from J; junction bases left unmatched: 6. Germline loops: CDR1 SNHLY, CDR2 FYNNEI. The CDR3 spells CASSVVAGVADTQYF. The CDR3, as DNA: TGTGCCAGCAGTGTTGTAGCGGGAGTGGCAGATACGCAGTATTTT.

This clone was recorded a few times. The chain has TRBV7-9 and TRBJ2-1; 9 nucleotides match TRBD2. The trim removed 3 bases at V and 4 bases at J, leaving 4 bases unmatched. The CDR3 extends over 15 amino acids. Looked up from germline, CDR1 is SEHNR and CDR2 is FQNEAQ (reference sequence). The CDR3 DNA follows: TGTGCCAGCAGCTTTAGCGGGAGATCGTACAATGAGCAGTTCTTC. The encoded protein is CASSFSGRSYNEQFF.

This clone was detected only a few times. The chain recombines TRBV2 with TRBJ2-3; D gene ambiguous. CDR1 is SNHLY and CDR2 is FYNNEI in the germline V gene. The CDR3 runs 10 residues. V lost 3 bases, J lost 14 bases, and 9 bases lay in between. CDR3 bases: TGTGCCAGCAGTGAGTCTCCGTCGTATTTT. It yields the protein CASSESPSYF.

This clone was picked up many times. V usage is TRBV7-2 and J usage is TRBJ2-5, with TRBD1 identical over 9 bases. Germline lookup yields CDR1 SGHTA and CDR2 FQGNSA. CDR3 length: 17 amino acids. The V segment lost 5 bases and the J segment 5 bases; nucleotides outside the gene matches: 15. The DNA for the CDR3 is TGTGCCAGCAGCACCCACGGGACAGGGAGGGTTCTGGAGACCCAGTACTTC. This gives the protein CASSTHGTGRVLETQYF.

The rearrangement links TRBV20-1 to TRBJ1-2, with 7 bases lining up with TRBD1. The CDR3 loop spans 11 amino acids. Germline V lookup: CDR1 DFQATT, CDR2 SNEGSKA (reference sequence). CDR3 protein: CTGQPESGYTF. CDR3 in DNA: TGCACGGGACAGCCGGAGAGTGGCTACACCTTC.

Only a few counts were recorded for this clone. The J gene is TRBJ2-7, the V gene TRBV7-2, with 10 bases matching TRBD2. The CDR3 has 15 residues. Per the germline V gene, CDR1 is SGHTA and CDR2 is FQGNSA. V lost 4 bases to trimming and J lost 4 bases; unmatched junction nucleotides: 7. The CDR3 spells CASSSPASGRYEQYF. CDR3 nucleotide sequence: TGTGCCAGCAGCTCCCCCGCTAGCGGGAGATACGAGCAGTACTTC.

A few counts support this clone. The CDR3 nucleotides are TGTGCCAGCAGCCGACTAGCGGGAGGCAATGAGCAGTTCTTC. This translates into CASSRLAGGNEQFF. This chain connects TRBV5-5 to TRBJ2-1, with 13 bases lining up with TRBD2. The ends lost 4 bases at V and 6 bases at J; junction bases unmatched: 1. There are 14 residues in the CDR3. Looked up from germline, CDR1 is SGHKS and CDR2 is YYEKEE (reference sequence).

V usage is TRBV19 and J usage is TRBJ2-6, with 8 bases that match TRBD1. The germline V gene has CDR1 LNHDA and CDR2 SQIVND (reference sequence). The V and J ends lost 5 bases and 0 bases, in that order; junction bases with no gene match: 12. The CDR3 sequence is 19 residues long. The CDR3 DNA follows: TGTGCCAGTAGTCCAAGGGACAGGATTGGGATCTCTGGGGCCAACGTCCTGACTTTC. It specifies CASSPRDRIGISGANVLTF.

This clone appeared many times. The V call is TRBV4-2, the J call TRBJ2-1; 11 bases line up with TRBD2. The CDR3 has 16 amino acids. CDR1 is LGHNA and CDR2 is YNFKEQ in the germline V gene. After removal of 2 bases from V and 3 bases from J, the junction contained 3 bases not matched to a gene. This CDR3 is CASSQTSGSRYNEQFF. In nucleotides, the CDR3 is TGTGCCAGCAGCCAAACTAGCGGGAGCCGCTACAATGAGCAGTTCTTC.

The chain combines TRBV7-8 with TRBJ2-5; possibly TRBD1 for D (6 bases). Trimming left V 5 bases short and J 1 base short, with 20 bases between. This CDR3 is built from 17 residues. Germline loops: CDR1 SGHVS, CDR2 FQNEAQ. The CDR3 here is CASSPTVPPDSQETQYF. In DNA form, the CDR3 reads TGTGCCAGCAGCCCAACGGTCCCTCCGGACAGCCAAGAGACCCAGTACTTC.

This clone showed up just a few times. The V gene is TRBV15, the J gene TRBJ1-3; D is perhaps TRBD1 (5 bases). The CDR3 loop spans 16 amino acids. Deletions cut 0 bases from V and 4 bases from J, with 13 bases between. Germline V lookup: CDR1 LNHNV, CDR2 YYDKDF (reference sequence). The CDR3 region is CATSRDWGGMGNTIYF. CDR3 nucleotide sequence: TGTGCCACCAGCAGAGATTGGGGGGGTATGGGAAACACCATATATTTT.

The chain carries TRBV6-1 and TRBJ2-2; a weak D match, TRBD2 (5 bases). CDR1 and CDR2 (germline): MNHNS, SASEGT. V lost 6 bases to trimming and J lost 4 bases, with 15 bases between them. CDR3 length equals 15 residues. The DNA for the CDR3 is TGTGCCAGCAGAGTTGAGGGAAAGGCCACCGGGGAGCTGTTTTTT. Its translation: CASRVEGKATGELFF.

The chain combines TRBV28 with TRBJ1-2, with 7 positions matching TRBD1. This CDR3 comprises 15 residues. Germline-derived CDR1 and CDR2 are MDHEN and SYDVKM. V lost 3 bases to trimming and J lost 3 bases; unmatched junction nucleotides: 7. The CDR3 DNA is TGTGCCAGCAGTTTCGGGGACAGCCACTACTATGGCTACACCTTC. It specifies CASSFGDSHYYGYTF.

This clone was counted a few times. This chain joins TRBV19 and TRBJ1-5; possibly TRBD1 for D (5 bases). The ends were cut back, 8 bases at V and 6 bases at J, with 14 bases in the middle. CDR1 is LNHDA, CDR2 SQIVND, per germline (reference sequence). The CDR3 has 13 residues. CDR3 region: CASGGRQGQPQHF. The CDR3 DNA is TGTGCCAGTGGAGGGAGGCAGGGTCAGCCCCAGCATTTT. Supplemented by reference TRBV19 and TRBJ1-5, the full variable domain reads DGGITQSPKYLFRKEGQNVTLSCEQNLNHDAMYWYRQDPGQGLRLIYYSQIVNDFQKGDIAEGYSVSREKKESFPLTVTSAQKNPTAFYLCASGGRQGQPQHFGDGTRLSIL.

This chain connects TRBV27 to TRBJ2-7, with 9 nucleotides matching TRBD2. Looked up from germline, CDR1 is MNHEY and CDR2 is SMNVEV (reference sequence). J was trimmed by 7 bases and V by 5 bases; bases with no gene match: 9. The CDR3 extends over 14 amino acids. As DNA, the CDR3 is TGTGCCAGCAGTGTGCGGGAGGGCCCGGTAGAGCAGTACTTC. It encodes CASSVREGPVEQYF.